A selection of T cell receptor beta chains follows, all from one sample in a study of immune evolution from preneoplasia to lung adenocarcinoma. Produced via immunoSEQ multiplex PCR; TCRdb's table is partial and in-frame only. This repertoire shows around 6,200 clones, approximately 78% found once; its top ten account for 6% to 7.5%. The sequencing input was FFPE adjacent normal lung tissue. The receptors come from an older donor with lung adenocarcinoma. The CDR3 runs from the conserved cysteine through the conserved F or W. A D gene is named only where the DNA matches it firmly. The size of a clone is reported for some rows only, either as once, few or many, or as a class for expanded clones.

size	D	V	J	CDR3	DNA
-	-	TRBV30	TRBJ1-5	CAWSVGGDQQPQHF	TGTGCCTGGAGTGTAGGGGGGGATCAGCAGCCCCAGCATTTT
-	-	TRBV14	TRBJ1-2	CASSQFVTVPYGYTF	TGTGCCAGCAGCCAATTCGTAACCGTCCCGTATGGCTACACCTTC
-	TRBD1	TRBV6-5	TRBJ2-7	CADNRDRGRHEQYF	TGTGCCGACAACCGGGACAGGGGTCGCCACGAGCAGTACTTC
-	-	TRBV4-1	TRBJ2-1	CASSPGSEYNEQFF	TGCGCCAGCAGCCCCGGGTCAGAGTACAATGAGCAGTTCTTC
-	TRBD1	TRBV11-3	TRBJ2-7	CASSLSGTGAREQYF	TGTGCCAGCAGCTTATCCGGGACAGGGGCTCGCGAGCAGTACTTC
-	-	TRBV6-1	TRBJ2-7	CASIDWSYEQYF	TGTGCCAGCATAGACTGGTCCTACGAGCAGTACTTC
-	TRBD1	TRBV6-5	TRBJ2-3	CATRTGYSADTQYF	TGTGCCACCAGGACAGGCTATTCGGCAGATACGCAGTATTTT
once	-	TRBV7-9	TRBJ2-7	CASMHTGTPRREQYF	TGTGCCAGCATGCACACCGGGACCCCGAGGAGGGAGCAGTACTTC
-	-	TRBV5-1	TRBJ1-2	CASRMEGYYGYTF	TGCGCCAGCAGAATGGAGGGCTACTATGGCTACACCTTC
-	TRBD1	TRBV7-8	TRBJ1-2	CASSLGQGANYGYTF	TGTGCCAGCAGCTTAGGACAGGGGGCGAACTATGGCTACACCTTC
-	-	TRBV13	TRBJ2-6	CASSLRSGANVLTF	TGTGCCAGCAGCTTACGCTCTGGGGCCAACGTCCTGACTTTC
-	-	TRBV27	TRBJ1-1	CASRGRVSNTEAFF	TGTGCCAGCAGAGGTAGGGTTTCGAACACTGAAGCTTTCTTT
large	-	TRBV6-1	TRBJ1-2	CASSELLGDGYGYTF	TGTGCCAGCAGTGAATTGTTAGGGGACGGGTATGGCTACACCTTC
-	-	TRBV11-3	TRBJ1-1	CASSLGQITEAFF	TGTGCCAGCAGCTTGGGGCAAATCACTGAAGCTTTCTTT
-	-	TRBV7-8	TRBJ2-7	CASSPRAGAYEQYF	TGTGCCAGCAGCCCCCGGGCGGGTGCCTACGAGCAGTACTTC
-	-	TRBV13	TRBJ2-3	CASSLGDTELGEATDTQYF	TGTGCCAGCAGCTTAGGGGACACCGAACTAGGGGAAGCCACAGATACGCAGTATTTT
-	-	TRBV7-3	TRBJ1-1	CASSSGRGTEAFF	TGTGCCAGCAGCTCGGGACGGGGGACTGAAGCTTTCTTT
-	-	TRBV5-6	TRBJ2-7	CASSRHYEQYF	TGTGCCAGCAGCCGCCACTACGAGCAGTACTTC
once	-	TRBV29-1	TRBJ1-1	CSVTQDRTEAFF	TGCAGCGTTACCCAGGACAGAACTGAAGCTTTCTTT
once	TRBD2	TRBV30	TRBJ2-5	CAWESLAGAGETQYF	TGTGCCTGGGAGTCACTAGCGGGAGCAGGTGAGACCCAGTACTTC
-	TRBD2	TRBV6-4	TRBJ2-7	CASVGSGSLTYEQYF	TGTGCCAGCGTAGGAAGCGGGAGTCTTACCTACGAGCAGTACTTC
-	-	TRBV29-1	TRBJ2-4	CSVSSETKNIQYF	TGCAGCGTCTCGAGTGAAACCAAAAACATTCAGTACTTC
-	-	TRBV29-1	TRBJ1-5	CSVGDSNQPQHF	TGCAGCGTCGGGGACAGCAATCAGCCCCAGCATTTT
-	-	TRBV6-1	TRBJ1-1	CASGLTIMNTEAFF	TGTGCCAGCGGCTTGACTATCATGAACACTGAAGCTTTCTTT
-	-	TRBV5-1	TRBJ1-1	CASSLANLEAFF	TGCGCCAGCAGCTTGGCCAATTTGGAAGCTTTCTTT
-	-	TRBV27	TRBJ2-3	CASSLGGSDTQYF	TGTGCCAGCAGTTTAGGGGGATCAGATACGCAGTATTTT
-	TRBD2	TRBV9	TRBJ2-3	CASSARGNLQLAGGADTQYF	TGTGCCAGCAGCGCTAGAGGAAACCTACAACTAGCGGGAGGCGCAGATACGCAGTATTTT
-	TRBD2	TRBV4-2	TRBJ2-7	CASSDLAGGGGEQYF	TGTGCCAGCAGCGACCTAGCGGGTGGCGGTGGCGAGCAGTACTTC
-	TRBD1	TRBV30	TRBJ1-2	CASGQLLYTF	TGTGCCTCGGGACAGTTACTCTACACCTTC
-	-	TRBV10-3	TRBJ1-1	CAIMTRGGTEAFF	TGTGCCATCATGACCAGGGGTGGCACTGAAGCTTTCTTT
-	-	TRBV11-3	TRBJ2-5	CASSLSGGKGETQYF	TGTGCCAGCAGCTTAAGTGGGGGCAAGGGAGAGACCCAGTACTTC
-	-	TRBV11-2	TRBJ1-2	CASSEAGSNYGYTF	TGTGCCAGCAGCGAGGCAGGGTCGAACTATGGCTACACCTTC
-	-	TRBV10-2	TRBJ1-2	CASSFNEDGYTF	TGCGCCAGCAGCTTCAACGAGGATGGCTACACCTTC
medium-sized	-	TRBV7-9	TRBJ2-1	CASSLGDSSNEQFF	TGTGCCAGCAGCTTAGGGGACTCTTCCAATGAGCAGTTCTTC
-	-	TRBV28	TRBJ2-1	CASSSPGTQNEQFF	TGTGCCAGCAGTTCTCCCGGGACCCAAAATGAGCAGTTCTTC
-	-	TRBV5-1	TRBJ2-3	CASSLEPNDAQYF	TGCGCCAGCAGCTTGGAGCCCAATGATGCGCAGTATTTT
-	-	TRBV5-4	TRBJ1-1	CASSLAWASDFF	TGTGCCAGCAGCTTGGCCTGGGCAAGCGATTTCTTT
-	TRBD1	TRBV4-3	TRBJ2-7	CASSLRTGGWEQYF	TGCGCCAGCAGCTTACGGACAGGGGGGTGGGAGCAGTACTTC
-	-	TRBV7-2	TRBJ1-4	CASSLSGEDNEKLFF	TGTGCCAGCAGCTTAAGTGGGGAGGATAATGAAAAACTGTTTTTT
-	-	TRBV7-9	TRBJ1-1	CASSLETAIHTEAFF	TGTGCCAGCAGCTTAGAGACAGCAATTCACACTGAAGCTTTCTTT
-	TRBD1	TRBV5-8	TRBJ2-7	CASSSWTGTYEQYF	TGTGCCAGCAGCTCCTGGACAGGGACCTACGAGCAGTACTTC
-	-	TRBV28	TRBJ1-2	CASSTSNYGYTF	TGTGCCAGCAGCACTTCTAACTATGGCTACACCTTC
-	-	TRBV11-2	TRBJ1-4	CASSLAGTGNPNEKLFF	TGTGCCAGCAGCTTAGCGGGTACAGGGAATCCTAATGAAAAACTGTTTTTT
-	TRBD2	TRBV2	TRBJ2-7	CASSDMGTSGSTQYF	TGTGCCAGCAGTGATATGGGGACTAGCGGGAGTACACAGTACTTC
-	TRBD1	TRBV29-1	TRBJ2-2	CSGGDRVAGELFF	TGCAGCGGGGGGGACAGGGTGGCCGGGGAGCTGTTTTTT
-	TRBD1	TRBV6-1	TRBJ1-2	CASSPGQGRGYTF	TGTGCCAGCAGTCCCGGACAGGGCCGGGGCTACACCTTC
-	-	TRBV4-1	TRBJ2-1	CASSQGIGSANEQFF	TGCGCCAGCAGCCAAGGAATCGGGTCGGCGAATGAGCAGTTCTTC
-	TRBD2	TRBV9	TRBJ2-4	CASSGSGWGNIQYF	TGTGCCAGCAGCGGTAGCGGGTGGGGAAACATTCAGTACTTC
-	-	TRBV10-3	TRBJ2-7	CAIQASNSAYEQYF	TGTGCCATCCAGGCCAGCAATTCGGCCTACGAGCAGTACTTC
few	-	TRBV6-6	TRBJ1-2	CASSPSDRSKNYGYTF	TGTGCCAGCAGCCCGAGTGACAGGTCTAAGAACTATGGCTACACCTTC
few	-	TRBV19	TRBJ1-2	CASNDGMDGYTF	TGTGCCAGTAATGACGGGATGGATGGCTACACCTTC
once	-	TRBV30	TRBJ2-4	CAWSAGDGNIQYF	TGTGCCTGGAGTGCGGGGGATGGAAACATTCAGTACTTC